Below, 30 T cell receptor beta chains from the same sample are listed, as sequenced in a study of cytomegalovirus exposure and HLA in healthy donors. PCR amplification relied on 60 Vbeta primers (plus 13 Jbeta primers). Method: immunoSEQ multiplex PCR; TCRdb's copy keeps in-frame clones and lacks some. Of about 110,000 clones in the sample, approximately 86% were seen once. What was sequenced was PBMCs. The receptors shown here come from a man aged 35-49 years in good health and CMV-seronegative.

The rearrangement joins TRBV19 to TRBJ1-3, with D hard to call. With 8 bases removed from V and 4 bases from J, the gap between germline ends came to 18 bases. Germline-derived CDR1 and CDR2 are LNHDA and SQIVND (reference sequence). This CDR3 comprises 15 residues. CDR3 sequence reads: CASGSGVSPGNTIYF. In nucleotides, the CDR3 is TGTGCCAGTGGATCGGGTGTCTCCCCCGGAAACACCATATATTTT.

The chain employs TRBV5-4 and TRBJ1-4; 8 bases are shared with TRBD1. After removal of 0 bases from V and 8 bases from J, the junction contained 6 bases not matched to a gene. CDR1 is SGHNT and CDR2 is YYREEE in the germline V gene (reference sequence). This CDR3 is built from 15 residues. The CDR3 nucleotides read TGTGCCAGCAGCTTGGTCGGACAGGGCAAGGAAAAACTGTTTTTT. This encodes CASSLVGQGKEKLFF.

The gene calls are TRBV7-9 and TRBJ2-5; 10 bases map to TRBD2. Germline V gene data show CDR1 as SEHNR and CDR2 as FQNEAQ (reference sequence). The CDR3 extends over 15 amino acids. The V and J ends lost 6 bases and 2 bases, in that order; junction bases with no gene match: 6. In DNA form, the CDR3 reads TGTGCCAGCAGGCCGCTAGCGGGGGAACAAGAGACCCAGTACTTC. Translating it yields CASRPLAGEQETQYF.

The V and J genes are TRBV6-1 and TRBJ2-5, with D hard to call. V lost 3 bases and J lost 5, with 7 bases in between. The CDR3 extends over 12 amino acids. Per germline, CDR1 MNHNS and CDR2 SASEGT. The CDR3 protein is CASSELDETQYF. CDR3 nucleotides: TGTGCCAGCAGTGAGCTAGATGAGACCCAGTACTTC.

The chain recombines TRBV5-1 with TRBJ2-1, with D possibly matching TRBD1 (5 bases). There are 14 residues in the CDR3. Trimming took off 2 bases at V and 4 bases at J, with 10 bases between the two ends. Germline assignment: CDR1 SGHRS and CDR2 YFSETQ. CDR3 residues: CASSLRQQYNEQFF. CDR3 DNA sequence: TGCGCCAGCAGCTTACGACAGCAATACAATGAGCAGTTCTTC. The whole variable domain, filled in from reference TRBV5-1 and TRBJ2-1, reads KAGVTQTPRYLIKTRGQQVTLSCSPISGHRSVSWYQQTPGQGLQFLFEYFSETQRNKGNFPGRFSGRQFSNSRSEMNVSTLELGDSALYLCASSLRQQYNEQFFGPGTRLTVL.

The chain carries TRBV4-2 and TRBJ1-3, with 8 bases identical to TRBD1. This CDR3 has 18 residues. Germline CDR1 reads LGHNA; CDR2 reads YNFKEQ. Unmatched junction bases numbered 9, after V lost 1 base and J lost 1 base. The CDR3 DNA sequence: TGTGCCAGCAGCCAAGGGACAGGGCGTGAGGGGTCTGGAAACACCATATATTTT. It translates to CASSQGTGREGSGNTIYF.

The chain links TRBV11-3 to TRBJ2-2; a possible D gene is TRBD2 (5 bases). Looked up from germline, CDR1 is SGHNT and CDR2 is YENEEA. There are 15 residues in the CDR3. V was pared by 5 bases and J by 2 bases, with 12 bases between. CDR3 nucleotide sequence: TGTGCCAGCAGCGAGGGTCTACGCAACACCGGGGAGCTGTTTTTT. It codes for CASSEGLRNTGELFF.

The chain is built from TRBV7-8 and TRBJ1-3; 10 nucleotides match TRBD1. V lost 5 bases to trimming and J lost 0 bases; unmatched junction nucleotides: 10. Germline V CDR1 and CDR2: SGHVS, FQNEAQ. This CDR3 contains 18 residues. As DNA, the CDR3 is TGTGCCAGCAGCAGATATCTGACAGGGGGCTACTCTGGAAACACCATATATTTT. This codes for CASSRYLTGGYSGNTIYF.

The chain recombines TRBV7-3 with TRBJ2-7, with TRBD1 as a possible D gene (6 bases). Deletions cut 5 bases from V and 5 bases from J, with 13 bases between. Germline V CDR1 and CDR2: SGHTA, FQGTGA. This CDR3 comprises 13 residues. CDR3 loop: CASSPRGGNEQYF. The DNA of the CDR3 is TGTGCCAGCAGCCCCCGTGGGGGCAACGAGCAGTACTTC.

The chain is built from TRBV28 and TRBJ1-2; D is perhaps TRBD1 (6 bases). V was clipped by 7 bases and J by 4 bases, with 13 bases between them. Per the germline V gene, CDR1 is MDHEN and CDR2 is SYDVKM. This CDR3 has 13 residues. The CDR3 spells CASNPDSLYGYTF. The CDR3 DNA follows: TGTGCCAGCAATCCGGACAGCCTCTATGGCTACACCTTC.

V usage is TRBV6-5 and J usage is TRBJ1-5, with 7 bases matching TRBD1. In germline, CDR1 is MNHEY, CDR2 SVGAGI. V shed 10 bases and J 1 base; nucleotides not matched to a gene: 7. CDR3 length: 14 residues. CDR3 DNA: TGTGCCACCAAAACAGGGGCGAGCAATCAGCCCCAGCATTTT. It encodes CATKTGASNQPQHF.

The chain combines TRBV7-2 with TRBJ1-2; 11 bases are shared with TRBD1. With V trimmed by 5 bases and J by 5 bases, 7 bases remained unmatched. CDR1 is SGHTA and CDR2 is FQGNSA in the germline V gene. The CDR3 covers 15 residues. The CDR3 loop reads CASSVGQGANYGYTF. CDR3 bases: TGTGCCAGCAGCGTAGGACAGGGGGCGAATTATGGCTACACCTTC.

The V call is TRBV2, the J call TRBJ1-5; D not certain. In germline, CDR1 is SNHLY, CDR2 FYNNEI. V lost 7 bases and J lost 0, with 10 bases in between. The CDR3 contains 14 residues. The CDR3 nucleotides read TGTGCCAGCAACTACAAAACTAGCAATCAGCCCCAGCATTTT. Its translation: CASNYKTSNQPQHF. Filled out from reference TRBV2 and TRBJ1-5, the complete variable domain reads EPEVTQTPSHQVTQMGQEVILRCVPISNHLYFYWYRQILGQKVEFLVSFYNNEISEKSEIFDDQFSVERPDGSNFTLKIRSTKLEDSAMYFCASNYKTSNQPQHFGDGTRLSIL.

This clone has a single count. The chain couples TRBV7-2 to TRBJ1-3; 7 nucleotides agree with TRBD1. Germline lookup yields CDR1 SGHTA and CDR2 FQGNSA. The length of the CDR3 is 16 residues. The trim removed 5 bases at V and 0 bases at J, leaving 7 bases unmatched. The CDR3 sequence is CASSPQGTYSGNTIYF. The CDR3 DNA sequence: TGTGCCAGCAGCCCACAGGGGACCTACTCTGGAAACACCATATATTTT.

This chain joins TRBV28 and TRBJ2-7; 7 bases fit TRBD1. The CDR3 totals 15 residues. The germline CDR1 and CDR2 sequences are MDHEN and SYDVKM. Unmatched junction bases numbered 4, after V lost 0 bases and J lost 2 bases. The chain's CDR3 is CASSLWAQGAYEQYF. The CDR3 bases are TGTGCCAGCAGTTTATGGGCGCAGGGGGCCTACGAGCAGTACTTC.

This clone was picked up one time. The chain employs TRBV14 and TRBJ2-6; TRBD1 matches 11 bases. Per the germline V gene, CDR1 is SGHDN and CDR2 is FVKESK. The CDR3 totals 18 residues. V was clipped by 2 bases and J by 2 bases; unmatched bases: 5. In nucleotides, the CDR3 is TGTGCCAGCAGCCAACTCCGGGACAGGGGGACTGGGGCCAACGTCCTGACTTTC. This gives the protein CASSQLRDRGTGANVLTF.

V is TRBV4-1 and J is TRBJ1-3, with D unresolved. Germline CDR1 is MGHRA and CDR2 is YSYEKL. V lost 6 bases, J lost 3 bases, and 6 bases lay in between. The CDR3 sequence is 12 residues long. The CDR3 reads CASSRDGNTIYF. As DNA, the CDR3 is TGCGCCAGCAGTCGGGATGGAAACACCATATATTTT.

This chain connects TRBV6-5 to TRBJ2-5, with D uncertain. Germline V gene lookup returns CDR1 MNHEY and CDR2 SVGAGI. The CDR3 is 13 residues long. V dropped 6 bases and J dropped 8 bases, with 16 bases sitting between them. CDR3 nucleotides: TGTGCCAGCAGGAGCAGGCTCATGTCCACCCAGTACTTC. Amino acid sequence: CASRSRLMSTQYF.

The chain employs TRBV9 and TRBJ1-2; TRBD1 might be the D (6 bases). CDR1 SGDLS and CDR2 YYNGEE come from the germline V gene. Trimming cost V 0 bases and J 4 bases, with 13 bases left between them. The CDR3 is made up of 15 amino acids. The CDR3, as DNA: TGTGCCAGCAGCGTAGAGACAGGTCCACTCTATGGCTACACCTTC. Translated, it gives CASSVETGPLYGYTF.

The rearrangement uses TRBV25-1 and TRBJ1-6; 9 bases agree with TRBD1. This CDR3 comprises 13 residues. Trimming at V came to 7 bases and at J to 9 bases, leaving 4 bases not matched to a gene. Germline V gives CDR1 MGHDK, CDR2 SYGVNS. As DNA, the CDR3 is TGTGCCAGCAAGGGGACAGGGACTTCACCCCTCCACTTT. Its protein is CASKGTGTSPLHF.

The rearrangement links TRBV7-8 to TRBJ2-7; 10 nucleotides agree with TRBD1. This CDR3 is built from 15 residues. The J segment lost 4 bases and the V segment lost 6 bases, leaving 9 bases of the junction unmatched. From germline, CDR1 is SGHVS and CDR2 FQNEAQ. The CDR3 protein is CASRLGQGRVYEQYF. The CDR3 coding sequence is TGTGCCAGCAGGTTGGGACAGGGGAGGGTGTACGAGCAGTACTTC.

This clone was detected once. The CDR3 is CASSQSGATNEKLFF. CDR3 coding DNA: TGCGCCAGCAGCCAATCCGGAGCAACTAATGAAAAACTGTTTTTT. The V and J genes are TRBV4-3 and TRBJ1-4, with D unresolved. The V gene's germline CDR1 is LGHNA and CDR2 YSLEER. The V end lost 2 bases, the J end lost 0 bases, and 7 bases lay between the germline ends. The CDR3 runs to 15 residues.

The chain links TRBV6-6 to TRBJ2-7; a weak D match, TRBD1 (7 bases). The length of the CDR3 is 14 residues. Trimming pared 8 bases from V and 3 bases from J, leaving 17 bases between. Germline V lookup: CDR1 MNHNY, CDR2 SVGAGI (reference sequence). In nucleotides, the CDR3 is TGTGCCAGCTCCTTCGGAGGGGGCATCTACGAGCAGTACTTC. This encodes CASSFGGGIYEQYF.

The chain employs TRBV5-6 and TRBJ1-2, with 8 bases matching TRBD1. The V gene's germline CDR1 is SGHDT and CDR2 YYEEEE. The CDR3 extends over 13 amino acids. Germline trimming cut 4 bases from V and 8 bases from J; bases unmatched to any gene: 7. CDR3 loop: CASSPGTGPGYTF. Here the CDR3 DNA reads TGTGCCAGCAGCCCCGGGACAGGCCCCGGCTACACCTTC.

V and J are TRBV5-1 and TRBJ2-3, with a tentative D call TRBD2 (7 bases). Germline-derived CDR1 and CDR2 are SGHRS and YFSETQ. The CDR3 length is 17 residues. The V gene lost 3 bases and the J gene lost 3 bases, with 20 bases spanning the gap. CDR3 in DNA: TGCGCCAGCAGCTCCCTCCCCGCGGGGGCAGGTACAGATACGCAGTATTTT. This sequence encodes CASSSLPAGAGTDTQYF.

V gene TRBV5-1 combines with J gene TRBJ1-4, with TRBD1 identical over 7 bases. Germline-derived CDR1 and CDR2 are SGHRS and YFSETQ. The CDR3 sequence is 15 residues long. The V and J ends lost 4 bases and 7 bases, in that order; junction bases with no gene match: 10. For the CDR3, the DNA is TGCGCCAGCAGCCTAGAGGGACAGAGGGGTGAAAAACTGTTTTTT. Translation gives CASSLEGQRGEKLFF. The full variable domain, in which reference TRBV5-1 and TRBJ1-4 provide the parts outside the CDR3, is KAGVTQTPRYLIKTRGQQVTLSCSPISGHRSVSWYQQTPGQGLQFLFEYFSETQRNKGNFPGRFSGRQFSNSRSEMNVSTLELGDSALYLCASSLEGQRGEKLFFGSGTQLSVL.

The rearrangement links TRBV27 to TRBJ1-5; D is unresolved. This CDR3 contains 14 residues. From germline, CDR1 is MNHEY and CDR2 SMNVEV (reference sequence). The ends were cut back, 8 bases at V and 6 bases at J, with 17 bases in the middle. CDR3 coding DNA: TGTGCCAGCCCCCCCGTACGGGTTTTTCAGCCCCAGCATTTT. Encoded protein: CASPPVRVFQPQHF.

The chain combines TRBV30 with TRBJ1-1; D is undetermined. The CDR3 loop spans 13 amino acids. CDR1 and CDR2 (germline): GTSNPN, SVGIG (reference sequence). Trimming removed 6 bases from V and 4 bases from J, with 15 bases in between. CDR3 protein: CACVRVMVTEAFF. DNA for the CDR3: TGTGCCTGTGTTCGAGTCATGGTCACTGAAGCTTTCTTT.

The rearrangement uses TRBV19 and TRBJ2-5; TRBD2 agrees at 7 bases. The CDR3 is 16 residues long. Per germline, CDR1 LNHDA and CDR2 SQIVND (reference sequence). J lost 2 bases, V lost 5 bases, and 11 bases had no gene match. This CDR3 is CASSPLVGGTQETQYF. The CDR3 coding sequence is TGTGCCAGTAGTCCTCTAGTGGGGGGGACGCAAGAGACCCAGTACTTC.

The rearrangement uses TRBV6-1 and TRBJ1-1; D is uncertain. This CDR3 contains 13 residues. V was pared by 8 bases and J by 2 bases, with 12 bases between. Germline assignment: CDR1 MNHNS and CDR2 SASEGT. Here the CDR3 DNA reads TGTGCCAGCCTTCTTTCAGGAAACACTGAAGCTTTCTTT. This gives the protein CASLLSGNTEAFF.